The next 18 T cell receptor beta chains were all read from a single sample in a study of cytomegalovirus exposure and HLA in healthy donors. PCR amplification relied on 60 Vbeta primers (plus 13 Jbeta primers). Assay used: immunoSEQ multiplex PCR; TCRdb lists only in-frame clones, some missing. The sample includes some 150,000 clones, around 75% seen only once; the top ten take 0.95% to 1.5%. Sequencing was carried out using PBMCs. All receptors derive from a female donor in good health and CMV-seronegative.

This clone was seen once. This chain uses TRBV6-5 with TRBJ2-7, with TRBD2 matching 7 bases. The CDR3 sequence is 16 residues long. With V trimmed by 2 bases and J by 2 bases, 9 bases remained unmatched. Germline lookup yields CDR1 MNHEY and CDR2 SVGAGI. The chain's CDR3 is CASSYLVSSGPYEQYF. CDR3 DNA: TGTGCCAGCAGTTACCTGGTTTCTAGCGGACCCTACGAGCAGTACTTC.

This chain's CDR3 is CASSLIAGGLENIQYF. For the CDR3, the DNA is TGTGCCAGCAGTCTTATCGCAGGGGGCTTAGAAAACATTCAGTACTTC. The chain links TRBV2 to TRBJ2-4, with 8 bases fitting TRBD1. Germline-derived CDR1 and CDR2 are SNHLY and FYNNEI. V lost 5 bases and J lost 5; bases outside the gene matches: 11. This CDR3 comprises 16 residues.

The rearrangement links TRBV5-1 to TRBJ2-3; 7 bases agree with TRBD1. There are 15 residues in the CDR3. V shed 5 bases and J 1 base; nucleotides not matched to a gene: 7. Germline CDR1 SGHRS, CDR2 YFSETQ. The CDR3 sequence is CASRWTGDRTDTQYF. The CDR3 DNA reads as TGCGCCAGCAGATGGACAGGCGATCGCACAGATACGCAGTATTTT.

The rearrangement uses TRBV7-6 and TRBJ2-3, with D perhaps matching TRBD2 (6 bases). CDR3 length: 16 amino acids. Per the germline V gene, CDR1 is SGHVS and CDR2 is FNYEAQ. Trimming pared 7 bases from V and 2 bases from J, leaving 19 bases between. CDR3: CASTKRVPASTDTQYF. CDR3 DNA: TGTGCCAGCACCAAGCGGGTACCGGCGTCCACAGATACGCAGTATTTT.

The gene calls are TRBV6-1 and TRBJ1-2; D possibly corresponds to TRBD1 (5 bases). Trimming left V 7 bases short and J 5 bases short, with 14 bases between. This CDR3 spans 13 amino acids. Germline V lookup: CDR1 MNHNS, CDR2 SASEGT. The CDR3 protein is CASIRGVRYGYTF. The DNA for the CDR3 is TGTGCCAGCATTCGGGGGGTGAGGTATGGCTACACCTTC.

This chain connects TRBV5-5 to TRBJ2-7; 8 nucleotides align to TRBD2. This CDR3 region has 16 residues. V was clipped by 0 bases and J by 2 bases; unmatched bases: 7. Germline V gene sequence: CDR1 SGHKS, CDR2 YYEKEE (reference sequence). The CDR3 protein is CASSLAAGGTTYEQYF. The CDR3 DNA is TGTGCCAGCAGCTTGGCGGCGGGAGGAACCACCTACGAGCAGTACTTC.

This chain uses TRBV5-1 with TRBJ2-7; no firm D call. V dropped 0 bases and J dropped 6 bases, with 10 bases sitting between them. Per the germline V gene, CDR1 is SGHRS and CDR2 is YFSETQ. This CDR3 is 13 amino acids long. The chain's CDR3 is CASSLVGGLEQYF. The CDR3 bases are TGCGCCAGCAGCTTGGTAGGTGGGCTCGAGCAGTACTTC.

A word on this clone: At the DNA level, this CDR3 is encoded by other sequences in the same sample as well. This chain connects TRBV25-1 to TRBJ2-3; D is possibly TRBD2 (6 bases). Per germline, CDR1 MGHDK and CDR2 SYGVNS. The CDR3 extends over 14 amino acids. V dropped 1 base and J dropped 1 base, with 6 bases sitting between them. CDR3 coding DNA: TGTGCCAGCAGTGAATCGGGGGGCACAGATACGCAGTATTTT. Translated: CASSESGGTDTQYF.

This chain joins TRBV18 and TRBJ1-5; tentatively, D is TRBD1 (5 bases). This CDR3 contains 17 residues. V dropped 3 bases and J dropped 5 bases, with 20 bases sitting between them. Germline CDR1 reads KGHSH; CDR2 reads LQKENI. This CDR3 is CASSPQGVLLPDQPQHF. The CDR3 coding sequence is TGTGCCAGCTCACCTCAAGGGGTCCTACTCCCTGATCAGCCCCAGCATTTT.

V and J are TRBV5-6 and TRBJ2-7; no clear D. Germline-derived CDR1 and CDR2 are SGHDT and YYEEEE. The CDR3 runs to 12 residues. V was clipped by 4 bases and J by 6 bases, with 11 bases between them. Here the CDR3 reads CASSPGVSEQYF. The CDR3 coding sequence is TGTGCCAGCAGCCCCGGAGTCTCCGAGCAGTACTTC.

J is TRBJ2-1 and V is TRBV29-1, with D possibly being TRBD2 (5 bases). V lost 7 bases and J 9 bases, leaving 13 bases between the germline ends. The CDR3 is 11 residues long. Germline assignment: CDR1 SQVTM and CDR2 ANQGSEA. The CDR3 DNA reads as TGCAGCGCCGCCCCTAGCAGTGAGCAGTTCTTC. It specifies CSAAPSSEQFF.

This chain uses TRBV2 with TRBJ2-7, with D tentatively TRBD1 (7 bases). Trimming took off 1 base at V and 3 bases at J, with 10 bases between the two ends. In germline, CDR1 is SNHLY, CDR2 FYNNEI. This CDR3 is built from 14 residues. CDR3 region: CASSEVRDSYEQYF. The CDR3 DNA sequence: TGTGCCAGCAGTGAAGTGCGGGACAGCTACGAGCAGTACTTC.

The genes are TRBV6-4 and TRBJ2-3, with D uncertain. Trimming took off 0 bases at V and 0 bases at J, with 4 bases between the two ends. This CDR3 region has 14 residues. CDR1 is MRHNA, CDR2 SNTAGT, per germline. The CDR3 sequence is CASSDSGSTDTQYF. Here the CDR3 DNA reads TGTGCCAGCAGTGACTCCGGTAGCACAGATACGCAGTATTTT.

The chain combines TRBV5-6 with TRBJ2-1; the match to TRBD1 covers 8 bases. The V and J ends lost 0 bases and 2 bases, in that order; junction bases with no gene match: 1. The V gene's germline CDR1 is SGHDT and CDR2 YYEEEE. This CDR3 contains 15 residues. The CDR3 is CASSLGTGTYNEQFF. The CDR3 bases are TGTGCCAGCAGCTTGGGGACAGGGACCTACAATGAGCAGTTCTTC.

The chain employs TRBV7-3 and TRBJ2-3; D unclear. This CDR3 is built from 15 residues. Germline V lookup: CDR1 SGHTA, CDR2 FQGTGA. V was cut by 5 bases and J by 2 bases, with 14 bases left in between. CDR3 bases: TGTGCCAGCAGCCAAAACTCAGGATACACAGATACGCAGTATTTT. Protein product: CASSQNSGYTDTQYF.

Written as DNA, the CDR3 is TGTGCCAGCAGCGGGGGACAGGGTCTAGGGGATACGCAGTATTTT. Amino acids: CASSGGQGLGDTQYF. The chain carries TRBV5-4 and TRBJ2-3; 9 positions match TRBD1. Trimming cost V 4 bases and J 6 bases; bases outside gene matches: 9. Germline V CDR1 and CDR2: SGHNT, YYREEE (reference sequence). The CDR3 is made up of 15 amino acids.

The J gene is TRBJ2-3, the V gene TRBV29-1; D gene unclear. Per germline, CDR1 SQVTM and CDR2 ANQGSEA. V lost 3 bases to trimming and J lost 2 bases, with 9 bases between them. There are 13 residues in the CDR3. CDR3 DNA: TGCAGCGTTGATCACTCCTACACAGATACGCAGTATTTT. Protein sequence: CSVDHSYTDTQYF.

The chain couples TRBV29-1 to TRBJ1-1, with 9 bases identical to TRBD1. CDR3 length: 14 amino acids. J lost 5 bases, V lost 0 bases, and 4 bases had no gene match. The germline V gene encodes CDR1 SQVTM and CDR2 ANQGSEA. The CDR3 region has the DNA TGCAGCGTTGAAGAGGGACAGGGTGGAACTGAAGCTTTCTTT. This encodes CSVEEGQGGTEAFF.